A single sample gave rise to the 13 T cell receptor beta chains below, sequenced in a study of neoadjuvant anti-PD-1 for oral cavity cancer. TCRdb keeps only in-frame clones here, not all; method: immunoSEQ multiplex PCR. The table includes under 15,000 clones, around 60% detected once. The sequencing used tumor tissue, collected before nivolumab (anti-PD-1) treatment. These receptors were taken from a person aged 35-79 years with oral cavity squamous cell carcinoma. The donor label of this sample is uncertain.

This chain uses TRBV2 with TRBJ1-5; 8 bases fit TRBD1. This CDR3 has 15 amino acids. V trimming: 4 bases; J trimming: 5 bases; junction bases outside the gene matches: 7. Germline CDR1 is SNHLY and CDR2 is FYNNEI. The CDR3 sequence: CASSVGTGGHQPQHF. As DNA, the CDR3 is TGTGCCAGCAGTGTTGGAACAGGGGGTCATCAGCCCCAGCATTTT.

This clone was seen only a few times. The gene calls are TRBV5-1 and TRBJ2-5; 7 bases map to TRBD1. The CDR3 covers 15 residues. Germline loops: CDR1 SGHRS, CDR2 YFSETQ. Trimming at V came to 4 bases and at J to 5 bases, leaving 11 bases not matched to a gene. The CDR3 DNA reads TGCGCCAGCAGCGAGGGGGCAGTGTCGCGTGAGACCCAGTACTTC. The encoded protein is CASSEGAVSRETQYF.

This clone was detected a few times. V gene TRBV5-6 combines with J gene TRBJ2-2, with D maybe TRBD2 (6 bases). This CDR3 has 14 amino acids. V gave up 5 bases and J gave up 9 bases, with 17 bases separating them. Germline V gives CDR1 SGHDT, CDR2 YYEEEE. This CDR3 is CASRTWGVARELFF. In DNA, the CDR3 is TGTGCCAGCAGGACTTGGGGGGTAGCTCGGGAGCTGTTTTTT.

J is TRBJ2-2 and V is TRBV29-1; possibly TRBD1 for D (7 bases). V was pared by 2 bases and J by 5 bases, with 12 bases between. This CDR3 region has 14 residues. Per the germline V gene, CDR1 is SQVTM and CDR2 is ANQGSEA. CDR3 residues: CSVERSGGTGELFF. DNA for the CDR3: TGCAGCGTTGAAAGGTCAGGGGGGACCGGGGAGCTGTTTTTT.

J is TRBJ2-7 and V is TRBV11-2; D tentatively fits TRBD1 or TRBD2 (5 bases each). The CDR3 is 13 amino acids. CDR1 SGHAT and CDR2 FQNNGV come from the germline V gene. Trimming took 3 bases from V and 3 from J, leaving 9 bases between them. CDR3 sequence: CASSFGTNYEQYF. For the CDR3, the DNA is TGTGCCAGCAGCTTTGGGACCAACTACGAGCAGTACTTC.

The chain uses TRBV27 and TRBJ2-6; D may match TRBD1 or TRBD2 (5 bases each). V lost 1 base, J lost 0 bases, and 7 bases lay in between. The germline CDR1 and CDR2 sequences are MNHEY and SMNVEV (reference sequence). There are 16 residues in the CDR3. The CDR3 loop is CASSLWGSSGANVLTF. In DNA form, the CDR3 reads TGTGCCAGCAGTTTATGGGGGAGCTCTGGGGCCAACGTCCTGACTTTC.

The chain employs TRBV29-1 and TRBJ1-1; TRBD1 aligns across 8 bases. Germline values: CDR1 SQVTM, CDR2 ANQGSEA. The CDR3 runs 13 residues. J lost 2 bases, V lost 7 bases, and 6 bases had no gene match. CDR3 bases: TGCAGCGCTGCGACAGGGGAAAACACTGAAGCTTTCTTT. This encodes CSAATGENTEAFF.

This clone was recorded only once. The chain combines TRBV28 with TRBJ1-1; D might be TRBD1 (5 bases). This CDR3 has 12 amino acids. The germline gives CDR1 MDHEN, CDR2 SYDVKM. Trimming took 2 bases from V and 10 from J, leaving 11 bases between them. CDR3 region: CASSLIRVRAFF. For the CDR3, the DNA is TGTGCCAGCAGTTTAATCAGGGTCCGAGCTTTCTTT.

This clone showed up just a few times. The gene calls are TRBV2 and TRBJ1-2, with 9 bases lining up with TRBD1. V lost 6 bases and J lost 7; bases outside the gene matches: 9. The CDR3 length is 14 residues. Germline CDR1 is SNHLY and CDR2 is FYNNEI. The CDR3 DNA reads as TGTGCCAGCAGCCTCGGGGACAGGGTGCGTGGCTACACCTTC. As protein: CASSLGDRVRGYTF.

The chain has TRBV19 and TRBJ2-5, with D possibly matching TRBD1 (5 bases). The CDR3 has 14 residues. Trimming pared 2 bases from V and 4 bases from J, leaving 11 bases between. Germline loops: CDR1 LNHDA, CDR2 SQIVND (reference sequence). CDR3 sequence: CASSITGPRETQYF. As DNA, the CDR3 is TGTGCCAGTAGTATAACAGGCCCCCGAGAGACCCAGTACTTC.

The gene calls are TRBV25-1 and TRBJ2-1; D possibly corresponds to TRBD1 (5 bases). Per the germline V gene, CDR1 is MGHDK and CDR2 is SYGVNS. The V and J ends lost 2 bases and 14 bases respectively, with 10 bases between them. The CDR3 sequence is 11 residues long. CDR3 sequence (DNA): TGTGCCAGCAGTGAACTGACAGCCAAGTTCTTC. This gives the protein CASSELTAKFF.

This clone was recorded only once. This chain connects TRBV18 to TRBJ2-2; 7 bases are a match to TRBD1. The CDR3 is made up of 15 amino acids. J gave up 4 bases and V 4 bases, and 6 bases lay outside the gene matches. Germline CDR1 is KGHSH and CDR2 is LQKENI. CDR3 sequence (DNA): TGTGCCAGCTCACGTCGGACAGGTCCCACCGGGGAGCTGTTTTTT. Protein product: CASSRRTGPTGELFF.

This clone was detected a few times. The CDR3 bases are TGTGCCAGCAGTGTTTCGAACAGCCGTCTTTCACCCCTCCACTTT. Its translation is CASSVSNSRLSPLHF. The chain recombines TRBV25-1 with TRBJ1-6; no clear D gene. CDR1 MGHDK and CDR2 SYGVNS come from the germline V gene. The CDR3 length is 15 residues. V lost 4 bases to trimming and J lost 9 bases, with 16 bases between them.